What follows describes a single TCR beta chain. Its specificity is unknown. This record comes from a study of T cells after yellow fever vaccination. At the level of the study: SMART-Seq v4 Ultra Low Input prepared libraries from low-cell fractions. Study-wide points: Booster samples showed a return of most primary-vaccination clones (roughly 96% CD4, over 70% CD8). Peak timing came faster in the weaker secondary response, day 5 versus 15.

TCRdb independently ran MiXCR on the 5' RACE reads; one entry per CDR3 protein. The data contain a few hundred thousand distinct CDR3 sequences, 8.7% of them singletons. Germline trimming cut 6 bases from V and 6 bases from J; bases unmatched to any gene: 9. CDR3 length: 15 amino acids. CDR1 is MNHNS and CDR2 is SASEGT in the germline V gene. The clonotype originates from a man aged 18 to 29 who received the YFV17D yellow fever vaccine. Sequencing was performed on PBMCs, taken on the day of the first yellow fever vaccination. V gene TRBV6-1 combines with J gene TRBJ2-2, with 8 bases that match TRBD1. DNA of the CDR3: TGTGCCAGCAGCCTCCGGACAGGGTACCCCGGGGAGCTGTTTTTT. It specifies CASSLRTGYPGELFF.